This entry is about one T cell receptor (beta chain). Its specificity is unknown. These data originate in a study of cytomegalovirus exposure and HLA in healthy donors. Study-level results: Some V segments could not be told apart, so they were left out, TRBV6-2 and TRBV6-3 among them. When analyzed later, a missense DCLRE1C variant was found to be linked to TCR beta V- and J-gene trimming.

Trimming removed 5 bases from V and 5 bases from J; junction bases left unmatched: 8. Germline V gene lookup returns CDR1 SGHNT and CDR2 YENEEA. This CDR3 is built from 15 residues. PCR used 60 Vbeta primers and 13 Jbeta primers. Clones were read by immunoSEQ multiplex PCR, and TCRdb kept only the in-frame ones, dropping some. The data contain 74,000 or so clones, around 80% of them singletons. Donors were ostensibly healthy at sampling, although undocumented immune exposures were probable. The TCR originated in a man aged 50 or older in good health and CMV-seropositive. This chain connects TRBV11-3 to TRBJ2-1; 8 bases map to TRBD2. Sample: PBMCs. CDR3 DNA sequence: TGTGCCAGCAGCCCAGGACTAGCTGATAACAATGAGCAGTTCTTC. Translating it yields CASSPGLADNNEQFF.